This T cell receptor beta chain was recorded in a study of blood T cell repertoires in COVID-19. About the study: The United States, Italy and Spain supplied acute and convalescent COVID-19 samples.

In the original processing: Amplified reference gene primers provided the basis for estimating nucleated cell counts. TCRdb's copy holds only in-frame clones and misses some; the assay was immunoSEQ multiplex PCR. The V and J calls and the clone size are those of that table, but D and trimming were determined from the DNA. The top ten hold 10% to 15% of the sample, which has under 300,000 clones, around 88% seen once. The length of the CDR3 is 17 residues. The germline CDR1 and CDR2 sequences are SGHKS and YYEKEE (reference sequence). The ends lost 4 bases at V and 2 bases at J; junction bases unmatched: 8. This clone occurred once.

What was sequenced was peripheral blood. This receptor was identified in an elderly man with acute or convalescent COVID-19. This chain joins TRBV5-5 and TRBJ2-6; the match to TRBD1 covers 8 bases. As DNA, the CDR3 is TGTGCCAGCAGCCAGACCGCGACAGGGGCTGGGGCCAACGTCCTGACTTTC. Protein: CASSQTATGAGANVLTF.